This T cell receptor (beta chain) stems from a study of early T cells in non-severe SARS-CoV-2 infection. Study-wide points: VDJdb matching skewed toward anti-spike CD8 responses, missing private and CD4 specificities.

Worth noting for this clonotype: Its antigen is unidentified.

TCRdb used MiXCR to reprocess the 5' RACE reads, holding one entry per CDR3 protein. The data show fewer than 90,000 distinct CDR3 sequences, 14% seen once. This CDR3 is 14 amino acids long. V trimming: 5 bases; J trimming: 3 bases; junction bases outside the gene matches: 8. Germline values: CDR1 SQVTM, CDR2 ANQGSEA. This TCR was recovered from an adult who was a healthcare worker with PCR-confirmed SARS-CoV-2 infection or an uninfected control (not recorded which). Sequencing input: whole blood. The V gene is TRBV29-1, the J gene TRBJ1-1; 8 bases map to TRBD1. CDR3 region: CSVIPTGAYTEAFF. CDR3 DNA sequence: TGCAGCGTTATCCCGACAGGGGCGTACACTGAAGCTTTCTTT. The full variable domain, completed using reference TRBV29-1 and TRBJ1-1, is SAVISQKPSRDICQRGTSLTIQCQVDSQVTMMFWYRQQPGQSLTLIATANQGSEATYESGFVIDKFPISRPNLTFSTLTVSNMSPEDSSIYLCSVIPTGAYTEAFFGQGTRLTVV.